This T cell receptor beta chain was captured by sequencing in a study of cytomegalovirus exposure and HLA in healthy donors. About the study: Of some 400 genotyped donors, roughly 81% clustered with self-reported Caucasian donors. Notes on the study in general: A classifier reportedly called cytomegalovirus status with high sensitivity and specificity.

PCR employed 60 Vbeta and 13 Jbeta primers. Sequencing was performed with immunoSEQ multiplex PCR; in TCRdb, only in-frame clones are kept and a portion is missing. The top ten hold more than 0.9% of the sample, which has under 200,000 clones, 80% to 85% seen once. This clone was found a few times. Its target is unknown. The donors comprised healthy bone marrow donors. Trimming took 2 bases from V and 4 from J; bases not matched to a gene: 5. Germline lookup yields CDR1 MNHNS and CDR2 SASEGT. This CDR3 has 15 amino acids. Input material: PBMCs. The chain recombines TRBV6-1 with TRBJ2-5; 9 bases fit TRBD2. This clonotype was obtained from a girl between 2 and 10 years old in good health and CMV-seropositive. This CDR3 is CASSEMAGGGETQYF. The CDR3 DNA sequence: TGTGCCAGCAGTGAAATGGCGGGAGGGGGAGAGACCCAGTACTTC.